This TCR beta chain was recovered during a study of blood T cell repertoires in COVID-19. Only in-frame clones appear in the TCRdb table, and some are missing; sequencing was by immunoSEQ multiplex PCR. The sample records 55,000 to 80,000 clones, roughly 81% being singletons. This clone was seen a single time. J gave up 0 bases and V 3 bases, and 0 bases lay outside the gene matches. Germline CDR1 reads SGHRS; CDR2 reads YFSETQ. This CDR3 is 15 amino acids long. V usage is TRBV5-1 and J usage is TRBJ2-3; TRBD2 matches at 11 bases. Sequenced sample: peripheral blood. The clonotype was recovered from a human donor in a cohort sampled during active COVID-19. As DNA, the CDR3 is TGCGCCAGCAGCTCTAGCGGGAGGAGCACAGATACGCAGTATTTT. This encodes CASSSSGRSTDTQYF.